A selection of T cell receptor beta chains follows, all from one sample in a study of T cell changes during pregnancy in multiple sclerosis. Sequencing was performed with immunoSEQ multiplex PCR; in TCRdb, only in-frame clones are kept and a portion is missing. The sample lists tens of thousands of clones; about 92% were seen once. The sequences come from CD4+ T cells from peripheral blood mononuclear cells, collected after pregnancy. All receptors derive from a female donor with multiple sclerosis, enrolled in a pregnancy study. Both conserved end residues are part of each CDR3. D genes are given only for firm matches. The size of a clone is reported for some rows only, either as once, few or many, or as a class for expanded clones.

clone_size: .; j_call: TRBJ1-2; d_call: .; v_call: TRBV11-2; cdr3_length: 14; cdr3_aa: CASSPLGGSYGYTF; cdr3_nt: TGTGCCAGCAGCCCGCTTGGCGGGAGCTATGGCTACACCTTC
clone_size: .; j_call: TRBJ2-1; d_call: .; v_call: TRBV7-8; cdr3_length: 16; cdr3_aa: CASSQTGTIKYNEQFF; cdr3_nt: TGTGCCAGCAGCCAAACAGGGACCATCAAATACAATGAGCAGTTCTTC
clone_size: .; j_call: TRBJ2-7; d_call: TRBD1; v_call: TRBV29-1; cdr3_length: 16; cdr3_aa: CSVGKFTGASSYEQYF; cdr3_nt: TGCAGCGTTGGGAAATTTACAGGGGCTAGCTCCTACGAGCAGTACTTC
clone_size: .; j_call: TRBJ2-3; d_call: TRBD2; v_call: TRBV28; cdr3_length: 14; cdr3_aa: CASIIAGGTDTQYF; cdr3_nt: TGTGCCAGCATCATAGCGGGGGGTACAGATACGCAGTATTTT
clone_size: .; j_call: TRBJ2-1; d_call: .; v_call: TRBV6-1; cdr3_length: 14; cdr3_aa: CANKLEPLDNEQFF; cdr3_nt: TGTGCCAACAAACTAGAACCTCTGGACAATGAGCAGTTCTTC
clone_size: .; j_call: TRBJ1-4; d_call: TRBD1; v_call: TRBV30; cdr3_length: 14; cdr3_aa: CAWNADRRMKKLFF; cdr3_nt: TGTGCCTGGAATGCGGACAGGCGGATGAAAAAACTGTTTTTT
clone_size: .; j_call: TRBJ1-1; d_call: TRBD1; v_call: TRBV4-3; cdr3_length: 15; cdr3_aa: CASSQDYRGNTEAFF; cdr3_nt: TGCGCCAGCAGCCAAGACTACAGGGGGAACACTGAAGCTTTCTTT
clone_size: .; j_call: TRBJ2-5; d_call: .; v_call: TRBV2; cdr3_length: 13; cdr3_aa: CASSFSRVETQYF; cdr3_nt: TGTGCCAGCAGCTTCAGCAGGGTGGAGACCCAGTACTTC
clone_size: once; j_call: TRBJ1-2; d_call: .; v_call: TRBV7-3; cdr3_length: 13; cdr3_aa: CASSLKGGNGYTF; cdr3_nt: TGTGCCAGCAGCTTAAAGGGGGGGAATGGCTACACCTTC
clone_size: .; j_call: TRBJ1-5; d_call: .; v_call: TRBV6-6; cdr3_length: 15; cdr3_aa: CASSHRVGSNQPQHF; cdr3_nt: TGTGCCAGCAGCCACAGGGTAGGGAGCAATCAGCCCCAGCATTTT